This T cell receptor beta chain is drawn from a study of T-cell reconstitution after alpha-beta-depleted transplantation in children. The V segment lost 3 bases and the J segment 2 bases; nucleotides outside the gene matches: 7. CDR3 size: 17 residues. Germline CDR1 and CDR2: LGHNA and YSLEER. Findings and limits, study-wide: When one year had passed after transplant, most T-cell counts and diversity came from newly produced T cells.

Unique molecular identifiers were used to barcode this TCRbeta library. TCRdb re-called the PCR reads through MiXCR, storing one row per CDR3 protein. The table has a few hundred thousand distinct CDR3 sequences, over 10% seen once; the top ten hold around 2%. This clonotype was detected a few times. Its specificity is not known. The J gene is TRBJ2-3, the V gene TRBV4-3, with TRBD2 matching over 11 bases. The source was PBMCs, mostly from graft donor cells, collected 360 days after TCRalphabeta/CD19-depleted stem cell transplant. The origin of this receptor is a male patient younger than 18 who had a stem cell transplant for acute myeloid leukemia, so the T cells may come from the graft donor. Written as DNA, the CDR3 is TGCGCCAGCAGCCACTATGGGACTAGCGGAAACACAGATACGCAGTATTTT. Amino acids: CASSHYGTSGNTDTQYF.